Following are 28 T cell receptor beta chains from one sample sequenced in a study of T cells in Graves' hyperthyroidism and ophthalmopathy. RNA transcripts served as the template for amplifying TCR beta CDR3 regions. In the first-round RT-PCR of the TCR CDR3, the HTBI primer set was used. MiXCR was run by TCRdb on the multiplex PCR reads, yielding one entry per CDR3 protein. Among approximately 600,000 distinct CDR3 sequences listed, roughly 14% were seen once. Material for sequencing was blood. The receptors come from a woman aged 35 to 49 with Graves' ophthalmopathy.

The gene calls are TRBV6-7 and TRBJ2-6, with D maybe TRBD1 (5 bases). TRBV6-7 is identified as an open reading frame with a role that is uncertain. Trimming stripped 2 bases from V and 0 bases from J, with 14 bases between. The length of the CDR3 is 18 residues. CDR3 protein: CASSYKRGLDSGANVLTF. The CDR3 DNA sequence: TGTGCCAGCAGTTACAAAAGGGGTCTGGACTCTGGGGCCAACGTCCTGACTTTC.

This clonotype was counted many times. The rearrangement uses TRBV19 and TRBJ1-1, with D uncertain. The CDR3 contains 15 residues. Germline CDR1 is LNHDA and CDR2 is SQIVND (reference sequence). V gave up 5 bases and J gave up 0 bases, with 13 bases separating them. This CDR3 reads CASSEPQRLNTEAFF. CDR3 in DNA: TGTGCCAGTAGTGAACCACAGCGCTTGAACACTGAAGCTTTCTTT. Based on the CDR3 plus reference TRBV19 and TRBJ1-1, the full variable domain is DGGITQSPKYLFRKEGQNVTLSCEQNLNHDAMYWYRQDPGQGLRLIYYSQIVNDFQKGDIAEGYSVSREKKESFPLTVTSAQKNPTAFYLCASSEPQRLNTEAFFGQGTRLTVV.

The CDR3 region has the DNA TGTGCCAGCAGAATGGCAGGGCTTAACTATGGCTACACCTTC. Amino acids: CASRMAGLNYGYTF. This sequence joins TRBV11-2 and TRBJ1-2; D is possibly TRBD1 (5 bases). Trimming took off 6 bases at V and 1 base at J, with 12 bases between the two ends. Germline V gene sequence: CDR1 SGHAT, CDR2 FQNNGV. This CDR3 region has 14 residues.

As to this clonotype: A much more abundant neighbour one base away suggests this may be a read error. No conserved phenylalanine or tryptophan is present at the end of the CDR3, so a read error is the likely explanation. The V call is TRBV4-3, the J call TRBJ2-2, with D hard to call. The V and J ends lost 4 bases and 4 bases respectively, with 7 bases between them. Germline assignment: CDR1 LGHNA and CDR2 YSLEER. The CDR3 extends over 13 amino acids. CDR3 DNA sequence: TGCGCCAGCAGCCCCTGGACCACCGGGGAGCTGTTTCTT. Translated, it gives CASSPWTTGELFL.

This clonotype appeared many times. The rearrangement links TRBV12-3 or TRBV12-4 to TRBJ1-2; weak D call: TRBD1 (5 bases). Trimming left V 2 bases short and J 2 bases short, with 9 bases between. The CDR3 has 14 residues. CDR3 bases: TGTGCCAGCAGTTTATTGGGACCGAACTATGGCTACACCTTC. This encodes CASSLLGPNYGYTF.

This clonotype was observed at least ten times. J is TRBJ2-7 and V is TRBV28; 7 bases are a match to TRBD1. V gave up 10 bases and J gave up 13 bases; unmatched junction bases: 19. The CDR3 spans 13 residues. Germline values: CDR1 MDHEN, CDR2 SYDVKM. The DNA for the CDR3 is TGTGCCACCATTGGGACAGCTGACCCCACCCTCTACTTC. This gives the protein CATIGTADPTLYF.

This clonotype appeared many times. The genes are TRBV30 and TRBJ2-5, with 8 bases identical to TRBD1. The CDR3 totals 13 residues. Trimming cost V 6 bases and J 5 bases; bases outside gene matches: 8. Per germline, CDR1 GTSNPN and CDR2 SVGIG (reference sequence). The CDR3 DNA reads TGTGCCTGTGACAGGGGATCCAGGGAGACCCAGTACTTC. Amino acid sequence: CACDRGSRETQYF.

This chain uses TRBV20-1 with TRBJ2-7; 8 bases are shared with TRBD1. CDR3 size: 14 residues. Trimming at V came to 5 bases and at J to 7 bases, leaving 13 bases not matched to a gene. Germline CDR1 and CDR2: DFQATT and SNEGSKA (reference sequence). The DNA for the CDR3 is TGCAGTGCTCGCGGACAGGGCGCGGGTGAGGAGCAGTACTTC. This translates into CSARGQGAGEEQYF.

This clonotype was recorded a few times. The chain joins TRBV5-4 to TRBJ2-5, with 10 positions matching TRBD2. The germline gives CDR1 SGHNT, CDR2 YYREEE (reference sequence). V was pared by 0 bases and J by 3 bases, with 14 bases of the junction left unmatched. CDR3 length: 19 amino acids. The CDR3 sequence: CASSLAGLARLVTKETQYF. As DNA, the CDR3 is TGTGCCAGCAGCTTGGCGGGACTAGCGAGACTGGTTACTAAAGAGACCCAGTACTTC.

The sample holds many counts of this clonotype. The chain couples TRBV19 to TRBJ2-2; no reliable D call. CDR3 length: 13 amino acids. In germline, CDR1 is LNHDA, CDR2 SQIVND (reference sequence). Trimming shortened V by 3 bases and J by 7 bases, and 9 bases separated the two germline ends. The CDR3 spells CASSMVSGGELFF. The CDR3 coding sequence is TGTGCCAGTAGTATGGTGTCCGGCGGGGAGCTGTTTTTT. The full variable domain, completed using reference TRBV19 and TRBJ2-2, is DGGITQSPKYLFRKEGQNVTLSCEQNLNHDAMYWYRQDPGQGLRLIYYSQIVNDFQKGDIAEGYSVSREKKESFPLTVTSAQKNPTAFYLCASSMVSGGELFFGEGSRLTVL.

In this sample, this clonotype turned up a few times. A much larger clone sits a single nucleotide away, making a read error possible. The CDR3 sequence: CASTSYEPDGYTF. CDR3 nucleotide sequence: TGTGCCAGCACCTCTTACGAGCCGGATGGCTACACCTTC. This rearrangement joins TRBV7-3 to TRBJ1-2, with D unclear. The CDR3 loop spans 13 amino acids. With 7 bases removed from V and 6 bases from J, the gap between germline ends came to 15 bases. Germline lookup yields CDR1 SGHTA and CDR2 FQGTGA.

This clonotype appeared many times. The genes are TRBV6-2 or TRBV6-3 and TRBJ2-7; 9 bases are shared with TRBD2. The CDR3 is made up of 14 amino acids. After removal of 6 bases from V and 5 bases from J, the junction contained 8 bases not matched to a gene. Germline V gene sequence: CDR1 MNHEY, CDR2 SVGEGT. CDR3 loop: CASRTAGGGDEQYF. For the CDR3, the DNA is TGTGCCAGCAGAACAGCGGGAGGAGGGGACGAGCAGTACTTC.

V gene TRBV3-1 combines with J gene TRBJ2-7, with D perhaps matching TRBD2 (5 bases). CDR3 size: 15 residues. Germline CDR1 is LGHDT and CDR2 is YNNKEL (reference sequence). The V and J ends lost 0 bases and 7 bases respectively, with 16 bases between them. In nucleotides, the CDR3 is TGTGCCAGCAGCCAAGATCTTGGGCTCCCGGGGGAGCAGTACTTC. It translates to CASSQDLGLPGEQYF.

This clonotype occurred many times. This chain links TRBV28 with TRBJ2-5; D remains unclear. Trimming left V 4 bases short and J 4 bases short, with 16 bases between. This CDR3 region has 15 residues. The V gene's germline CDR1 is MDHEN and CDR2 SYDVKM. The CDR3 sequence is CASSSHQVTRETQYF. CDR3 nucleotides: TGTGCCAGCAGTTCCCACCAGGTGACCCGAGAGACCCAGTACTTC.

This clonotype was counted ten times or more. This chain connects TRBV10-3 to TRBJ1-1, with TRBD1 matching over 7 bases. CDR3 length: 12 amino acids. Germline values: CDR1 ENHRY, CDR2 SYGVKD. J lost 5 bases, V lost 6 bases, and 3 bases had no gene match. The CDR3 sequence is CAIRQGETEAFF. The DNA of the CDR3 is TGTGCCATCAGGCAGGGGGAGACTGAAGCTTTCTTT.

This clonotype was recorded many times. The chain links TRBV28 to TRBJ2-7, with D possibly TRBD1 on 6 matching bases. V gave up 6 bases and J gave up 2 bases, with 11 bases separating them. Germline V gene data show CDR1 as MDHEN and CDR2 as SYDVKM. CDR3 length: 13 amino acids. The CDR3 loop reads CASRLTGTYEQYF. In DNA, the CDR3 is TGTGCCAGCAGATTGACAGGCACCTACGAGCAGTACTTC.

This clonotype was observed at least ten times. V gene TRBV10-3 combines with J gene TRBJ1-3, with D unresolved. Between the trimmed V and J ends, which lost 0 bases and 10 bases, there was a span of 7 bases. Germline lookup yields CDR1 ENHRY and CDR2 SYGVKD. This CDR3 is 12 amino acids long. The CDR3 nucleotides read TGTGCCATCAGTGAGTCTCCCCGAACCATATATTTT. Protein product: CAISESPRTIYF.

This clonotype was observed at least ten times. This rearrangement joins TRBV12-3 or TRBV12-4 to TRBJ2-7, with TRBD1 as a possible D gene (6 bases). Trimming left V 6 bases short and J 5 bases short, with 14 bases between. The CDR3 spans 13 residues. CDR3 sequence: CASRPVDSHEQYF. CDR3 DNA sequence: TGTGCCAGCAGGCCCGTGGACAGCCACGAGCAGTACTTC.

This clonotype was detected ten times or more. The gene calls are TRBV5-6 and TRBJ2-7; the D is unclear. Germline CDR1 SGHDT, CDR2 YYEEEE. CDR3 size: 14 residues. V was trimmed by 4 bases and J by 6 bases, leaving 17 bases between them. CDR3 bases: TGTGCCAGCAGCCCCACACTGGGTTTAGGCGAGCAGTACTTC. Protein sequence: CASSPTLGLGEQYF.

With regard to this clonotype: A read error is possible here, since a much larger clone lies one base away. The conserved phenylalanine or tryptophan is not found at the CDR3 terminus, so this likely reflects a read error. The DNA is omitted, as the CDR3 cannot be located on it reliably, and the CDR3 follows TCRdb's listing. The chain joins TRBV27 to TRBJ2-7. The germline CDR1 and CDR2 sequences are MNHEY and SMNVEV (reference sequence). The CDR3 length is 13 residues, termini included. The CDR3 protein is CASNLSSAREHYL.

Ten or more counts support this clonotype. The rearrangement links TRBV24-1 to TRBJ2-7; tentatively, D is TRBD1 (6 bases). Germline V lookup: CDR1 KGHDR, CDR2 SFDVKD. CDR3 length equals 11 residues. V lost 8 bases to trimming and J lost 7 bases, with 11 bases between them. The CDR3 nucleotides are TGTGCCACCACCACAGGACAGGAGCAGTACTTC. Its translation is CATTTGQEQYF.

The chain has TRBV6-2 or TRBV6-3 and TRBJ2-7; 8 bases are a match to TRBD1. The CDR3 has 12 amino acids. V was pared by 6 bases and J by 6 bases, with 4 bases of the junction left unmatched. From germline, CDR1 is MNHEY and CDR2 SVGEGT. The DNA of the CDR3 is TGTGCCAGCAGAGCAGGGGGCGGCGAGCAGTACTTC. Amino acid sequence: CASRAGGGEQYF.

This clonotype occurred a few times. The rearrangement links TRBV12-3 or TRBV12-4 to TRBJ1-1, with TRBD1 as a possible D gene (6 bases). The CDR3 is made up of 14 amino acids. With 6 bases removed from V and 4 bases from J, the gap between germline ends came to 15 bases. DNA of the CDR3: TGTGCCAGCAGAGGTCTGGGGGCAGGCACTGAAGCTTTCTTT. This gives the protein CASRGLGAGTEAFF.

This clonotype showed up many times. The V and J genes are TRBV6-5 and TRBJ2-7; TRBD2 matches 8 bases. The germline CDR1 and CDR2 sequences are MNHEY and SVGAGI. The length of the CDR3 is 16 residues. The J segment lost 7 bases and the V segment lost 4 bases, leaving 15 bases of the junction unmatched. In DNA, the CDR3 is TGTGCCAGCAGTTCCTTGCGGGGGGCTGGAGAGGGAGAGCAGTACTTC. Encoded protein: CASSSLRGAGEGEQYF.

This clonotype was observed many times. The chain joins TRBV6-5 to TRBJ1-2; unclear D gene. This CDR3 has 13 amino acids. The germline V gene has CDR1 MNHEY and CDR2 SVGAGI. Between the trimmed V and J ends, which lost 7 bases and 3 bases, there was a span of 12 bases. CDR3 in amino acids: CASTSPQDYGYTF. CDR3 coding DNA: TGTGCCAGCACTTCACCGCAAGACTATGGCTACACCTTC.

This clonotype was detected a few times. V gene TRBV9 combines with J gene TRBJ1-1; 9 bases match TRBD1. CDR1 and CDR2 (germline): SGDLS, YYNGEE. Germline trimming cut 4 bases from V and 7 bases from J; bases unmatched to any gene: 5. The CDR3 is 13 residues long. CDR3 DNA sequence: TGTGCCAGCAGCAGGACAGGGGTTAATGAAGCTTTCTTT. Amino acid sequence: CASSRTGVNEAFF.

This clonotype has only a few counts. The rearrangement uses TRBV28 and TRBJ1-5, with TRBD1 as a possible D gene (6 bases). The CDR3 is 15 residues long. Trimming stripped 2 bases from V and 1 base from J, with 9 bases between. CDR1 and CDR2 (germline): MDHEN, SYDVKM. CDR3 protein: CASSLVRGSNQPQHF. The CDR3 nucleotides read TGTGCCAGCAGTTTAGTCAGGGGAAGCAATCAGCCCCAGCATTTT.

This clonotype was found many times. The chain recombines TRBV2 with TRBJ1-6; TRBD1 is a possible D gene (6 bases). V lost 5 bases, J lost 0 bases, and 14 bases lay in between. In germline, CDR1 is SNHLY, CDR2 FYNNEI. The CDR3 is made up of 17 amino acids. CDR3 bases: TGTGCCAGCAGTCCCGGGACACCGAGCTCCTATAATTCACCCCTCCACTTT. Amino acid sequence: CASSPGTPSSYNSPLHF. The complete variable domain, with remaining parts taken from reference TRBV2 and TRBJ1-6, reads EPEVTQTPSHQVTQMGQEVILRCVPISNHLYFYWYRQILGQKVEFLVSFYNNEISEKSEIFDDQFSVERPDGSNFTLKIRSTKLEDSAMYFCASSPGTPSSYNSPLHFGNGTRLTVT.